The TCR beta chain described here comes from a study of blood T cell dynamics during melanoma immunotherapy. In the study overall: Standard first-line treatment here was pembrolizumab or nivolumab plus ipilimumab in metastatic melanoma.

V was clipped by 5 bases and J by 3 bases; unmatched bases: 9. CDR1 is MDHEN, CDR2 SYDVKM, per germline. This CDR3 is built from 16 residues. Regarding time point: week 3, after first cycle of checkpoint inhibitor. Response was assessed by RECIST 1.1 at 12 weeks, except a couple of rapid progressors. Study findings and constraints: Cell-free DNA CDR3 sequences most resembled the immune-effector CD8+ subset, which was also most clonal.

Note on this clone: Its specificity is not known.

All DNA from each sorted CD8+ subset was loaded. Produced via immunoSEQ multiplex PCR; TCRdb's table is partial and in-frame only. Of some 16,000 clones listed, 94% are singletons. The gene calls are TRBV28 and TRBJ2-1, with 8 bases fitting TRBD2. This specimen was effector memory CD8+ T cells from blood, taken from a patient treated with checkpoint blockade. The source is a human donor with melanoma. The CDR3: CASSPLSSGHYNEQFF. In DNA, the CDR3 is TGTGCCAGCAGTCCTCTTTCTAGCGGGCACTACAATGAGCAGTTCTTC. Combining the CDR3 with reference TRBV28 and TRBJ2-1 gives the whole variable domain DVKVTQSSRYLVKRTGEKVFLECVQDMDHENMFWYRQDPGLGLRLIYFSYDVKMKEKGDIPEGYSVSREKKERFSLILESASTNQTSMYLCASSPLSSGHYNEQFFGPGTRLTVL.